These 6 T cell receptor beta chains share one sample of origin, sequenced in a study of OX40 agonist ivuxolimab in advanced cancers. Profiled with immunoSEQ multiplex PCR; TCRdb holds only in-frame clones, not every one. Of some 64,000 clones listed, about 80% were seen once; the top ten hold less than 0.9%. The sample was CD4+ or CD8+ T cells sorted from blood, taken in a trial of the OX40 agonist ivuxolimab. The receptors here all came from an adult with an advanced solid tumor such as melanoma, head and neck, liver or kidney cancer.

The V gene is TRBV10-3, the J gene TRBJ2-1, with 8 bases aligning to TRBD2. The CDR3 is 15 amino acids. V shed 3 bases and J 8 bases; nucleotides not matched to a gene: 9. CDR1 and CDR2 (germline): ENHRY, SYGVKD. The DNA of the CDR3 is TGTGCCATCAGTGAAGGCGGGGGGACGAGGGATGAGCAGTTCTTC. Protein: CAISEGGGTRDEQFF.

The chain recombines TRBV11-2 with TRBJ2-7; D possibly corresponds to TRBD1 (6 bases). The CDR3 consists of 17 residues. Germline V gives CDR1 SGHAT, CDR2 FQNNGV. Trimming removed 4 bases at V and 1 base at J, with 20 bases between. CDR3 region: CASSSYTDRPISYEQYF. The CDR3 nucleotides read TGTGCCAGCAGCTCCTATACGGACAGACCTATTTCCTACGAGCAGTACTTC.

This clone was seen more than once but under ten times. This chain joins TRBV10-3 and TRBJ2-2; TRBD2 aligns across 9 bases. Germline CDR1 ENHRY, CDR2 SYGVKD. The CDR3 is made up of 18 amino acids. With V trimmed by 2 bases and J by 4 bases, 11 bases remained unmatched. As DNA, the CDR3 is TGTGCCATCAGTGAGGGTGCTAGCGGGGCCCTCGGCACCGGGGAGCTGTTTTTT. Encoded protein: CAISEGASGALGTGELFF.

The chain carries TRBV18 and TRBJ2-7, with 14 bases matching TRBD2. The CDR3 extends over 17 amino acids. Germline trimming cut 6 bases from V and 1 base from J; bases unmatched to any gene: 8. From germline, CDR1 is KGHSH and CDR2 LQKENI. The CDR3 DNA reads TGTGCCAGCTCCCCGACTAGCGGGAGGGCGGGGTCCTACGAGCAGTACTTC. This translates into CASSPTSGRAGSYEQYF.

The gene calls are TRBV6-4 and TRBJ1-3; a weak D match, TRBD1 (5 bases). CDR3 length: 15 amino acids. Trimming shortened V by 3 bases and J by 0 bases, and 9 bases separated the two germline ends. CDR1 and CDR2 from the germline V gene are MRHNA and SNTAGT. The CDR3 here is CASSEGESSGNTIYF. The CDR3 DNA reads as TGTGCCAGCAGTGAGGGGGAAAGCTCTGGAAACACCATATATTTT.

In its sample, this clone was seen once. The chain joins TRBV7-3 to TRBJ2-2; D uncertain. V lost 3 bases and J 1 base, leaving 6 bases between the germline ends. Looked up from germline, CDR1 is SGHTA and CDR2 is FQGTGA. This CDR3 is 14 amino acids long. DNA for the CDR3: TGTGCCAGCAGCTTTGCAGGGAACACCGGGGAGCTGTTTTTT. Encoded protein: CASSFAGNTGELFF.